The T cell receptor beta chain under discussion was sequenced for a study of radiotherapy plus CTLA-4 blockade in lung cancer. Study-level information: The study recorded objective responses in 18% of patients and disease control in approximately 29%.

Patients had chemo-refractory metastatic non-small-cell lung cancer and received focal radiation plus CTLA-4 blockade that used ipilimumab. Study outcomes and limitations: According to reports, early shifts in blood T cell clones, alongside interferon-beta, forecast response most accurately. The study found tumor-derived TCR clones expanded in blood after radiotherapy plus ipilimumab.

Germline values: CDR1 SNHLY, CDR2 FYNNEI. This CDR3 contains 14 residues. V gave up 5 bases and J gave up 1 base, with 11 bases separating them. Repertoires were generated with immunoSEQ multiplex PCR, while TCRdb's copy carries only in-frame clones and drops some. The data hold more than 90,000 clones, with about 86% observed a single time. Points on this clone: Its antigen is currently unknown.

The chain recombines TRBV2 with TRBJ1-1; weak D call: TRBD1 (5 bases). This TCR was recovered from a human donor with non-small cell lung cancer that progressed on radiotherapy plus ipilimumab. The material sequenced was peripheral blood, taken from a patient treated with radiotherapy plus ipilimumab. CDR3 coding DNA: TGTGCCAGCAGTAAACTGACAGCGAACACTGAAGCTTTCTTT. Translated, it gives CASSKLTANTEAFF.